This TCR beta chain was documented in a study of blood T cell repertoires in COVID-19. Looking at the study overall: Sites in the United States, Italy and Spain provided acute and convalescent COVID-19 samples.

Researchers sorted participants into cohorts using their self-reported clinical history. Under the authors' procedure: Amplifying reference gene primers gave estimates of nucleated cell counts. TCRdb keeps only in-frame clones here, not all; method: immunoSEQ multiplex PCR. V and J calls and clone size come straight from that table; D and trimming were deduced from the DNA. The data hold around 220,000 clones, with about 90% observed a single time. Looked up from germline, CDR1 is SGDLS and CDR2 is YYNGEE. Trimming cost V 0 bases and J 7 bases, with 14 bases left between them. The CDR3 sequence is 15 residues long.

The sequenced sample was PBMCs or T cells enriched from blood (not recorded which). This receptor was taken from a woman between 45 and 65 years old with acute COVID-19. The chain has TRBV9 and TRBJ2-1, with D possibly matching TRBD2 (5 bases). CDR3 sequence: CASSVGGWELNEQFF. The CDR3 region has the DNA TGTGCCAGCAGCGTAGGAGGGTGGGAGCTTAATGAGCAGTTCTTC.